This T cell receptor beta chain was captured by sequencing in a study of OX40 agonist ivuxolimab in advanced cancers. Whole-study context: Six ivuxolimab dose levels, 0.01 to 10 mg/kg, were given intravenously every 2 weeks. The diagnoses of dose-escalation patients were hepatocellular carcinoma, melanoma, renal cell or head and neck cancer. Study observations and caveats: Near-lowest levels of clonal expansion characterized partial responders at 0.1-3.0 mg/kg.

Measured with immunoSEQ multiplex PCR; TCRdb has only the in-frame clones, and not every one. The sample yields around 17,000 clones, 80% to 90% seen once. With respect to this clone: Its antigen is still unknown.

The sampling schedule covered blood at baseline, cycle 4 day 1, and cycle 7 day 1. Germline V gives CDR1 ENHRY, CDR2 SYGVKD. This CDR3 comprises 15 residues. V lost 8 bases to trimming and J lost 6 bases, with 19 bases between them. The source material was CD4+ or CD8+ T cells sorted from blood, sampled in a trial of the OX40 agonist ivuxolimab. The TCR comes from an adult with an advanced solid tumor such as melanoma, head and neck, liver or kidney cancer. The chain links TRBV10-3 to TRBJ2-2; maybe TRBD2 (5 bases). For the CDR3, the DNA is TGTGCCATCGGACGGGGTTTGGGTTGGGCCGGGGAGCTGTTTTTT. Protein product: CAIGRGLGWAGELFF.